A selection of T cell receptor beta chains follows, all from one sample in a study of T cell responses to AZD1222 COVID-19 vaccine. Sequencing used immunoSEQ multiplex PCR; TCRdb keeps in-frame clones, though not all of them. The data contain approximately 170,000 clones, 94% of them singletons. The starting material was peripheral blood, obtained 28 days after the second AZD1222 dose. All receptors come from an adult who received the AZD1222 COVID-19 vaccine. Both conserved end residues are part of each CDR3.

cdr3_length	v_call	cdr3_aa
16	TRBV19	CASSSGTFPTNEKLFF
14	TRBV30	CAYNRDRRTYEQYF
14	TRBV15	CATSRDRGTNEQFF
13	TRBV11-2	CASSRTVDYEQYF
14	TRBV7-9	CASSPPFSVTEAFF
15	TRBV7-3	CASSPSGIGIETQYF
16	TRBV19	CASRDLLRGPSYEQYF
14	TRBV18	CASSPTPEATEAFF
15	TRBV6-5	CASSYSTRAWEKLFF
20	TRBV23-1	CASQSAPGTSGSILSYEQYF
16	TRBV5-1	CASSFTPDSATDTQYF
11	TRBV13	CASSPYPEQFF
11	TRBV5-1	CASSLGGEQYF
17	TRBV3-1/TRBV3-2	CASSQLQRDANTGELFF
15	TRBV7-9	CASSLVSNMTYGYTF
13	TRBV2	CASSPDPNQPQHF
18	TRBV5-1	CASSLFWDRGSGANVLTF